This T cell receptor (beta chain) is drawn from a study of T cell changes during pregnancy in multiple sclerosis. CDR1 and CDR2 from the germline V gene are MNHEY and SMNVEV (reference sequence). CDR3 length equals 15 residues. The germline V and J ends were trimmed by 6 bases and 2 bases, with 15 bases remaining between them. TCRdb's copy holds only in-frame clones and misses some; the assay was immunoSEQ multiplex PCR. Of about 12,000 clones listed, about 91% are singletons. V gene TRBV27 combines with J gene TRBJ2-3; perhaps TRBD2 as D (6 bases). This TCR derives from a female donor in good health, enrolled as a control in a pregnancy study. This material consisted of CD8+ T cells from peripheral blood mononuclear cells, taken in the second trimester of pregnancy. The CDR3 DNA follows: TGTGCCAGCAGGTCGGGCGGGACCACCACAGATACGCAGTATTTT. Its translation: CASRSGGTTTDTQYF.